The 18 T cell receptor beta chains presented below share a single source sample, sequenced in a study of blood T cell repertoires in COVID-19. TCRdb's copy holds only in-frame clones and misses some; the assay was immunoSEQ multiplex PCR. There are about 210,000 clones in the sample; around four fifths occur only once, and around 0.93% lies in the top ten. Input material: peripheral blood. The receptors derive from a man aged 55 to 70 with COVID-19, enrolled during active disease.

The chain links TRBV12-2 to TRBJ1-1; the table's D gene call, TRBD1, was not cross checked with the DNA. TRBV12-2 is a pseudogene locus. CDR3 size: 17 residues. The CDR3 nucleotides read TGTGCAAGTCGCTTAGCGTATTTTGCCAGTGAGAACACTGAAGCTTTCTTT. Residues: CASRLAYFASENTEAFF.

This clone was observed a handful of times. The chain uses TRBV28 and TRBJ1-5; 9 nucleotides line up with TRBD1. The CDR3 totals 16 residues. Unmatched junction bases numbered 11, after V lost 9 bases and J lost 2 bases. The germline gives CDR1 MDHEN, CDR2 SYDVKM. The CDR3 DNA sequence: TGTGCCAGTCAATTACAGGGGGCGGGTGGCAATCAGCCCCAGCATTTT. Its translation: CASQLQGAGGNQPQHF. The entire variable domain, with the rest obtained from reference TRBV28 and TRBJ1-5, is as follows: DVKVTQSSRYLVKRTGEKVFLECVQDMDHENMFWYRQDPGLGLRLIYFSYDVKMKEKGDIPEGYSVSREKKERFSLILESASTNQTSMYLCASQLQGAGGNQPQHFGDGTRLSIL.

The chain has TRBV7-9 and TRBJ2-3; TRBD1 is a possible D gene (6 bases). Germline loops: CDR1 SEHNR, CDR2 FQNEAQ (reference sequence). There are 14 residues in the CDR3. V was shortened by 4 bases and J by 2 bases, with 10 bases between the two germline ends. The CDR3 region has the DNA TGTGCCAGCAGCTACAGGGTTGTCACAGATACGCAGTATTTT. The encoded protein is CASSYRVVTDTQYF.

This rearrangement joins TRBV7-6 to TRBJ2-7; D perhaps matches TRBD1 (5 bases). The length of the CDR3 is 14 residues. Trimming pared 5 bases from V and 0 bases from J, leaving 11 bases between. Germline V gene lookup returns CDR1 SGHVS and CDR2 FNYEAQ. This CDR3 reads CASSPQQVSYEQYF. The CDR3 DNA sequence: TGTGCCAGCAGCCCCCAACAGGTCTCCTACGAGCAGTACTTC.

The chain employs TRBV29-1 and TRBJ2-1; 10 bases align to TRBD2. J gave up 2 bases and V 2 bases, and 0 bases lay outside the gene matches. This CDR3 is built from 14 residues. Germline V CDR1 and CDR2: SQVTM, ANQGSEA. CDR3 nucleotide sequence: TGCAGCGTTGAACTAGCGGGAGCCTACAATGAGCAGTTCTTC. Translating it yields CSVELAGAYNEQFF.

The chain uses TRBV9 and TRBJ1-4; TRBD1 agrees at 9 bases. V lost 4 bases, J lost 0 bases, and 7 bases stayed unmatched. The CDR3 spans 17 residues. The germline V gene has CDR1 SGDLS and CDR2 YYNGEE. The CDR3 nucleotides read TGTGCCAGCAGCAAAGGACAGGGGATTACAACTAATGAAAAACTGTTTTTT. It specifies CASSKGQGITTNEKLFF.

The CDR3 coding sequence is TGCGCCAGCAGCCAAGAAGGGGTTTCAGGGAACACTGAAGCTTTCTTT. This translates into CASSQEGVSGNTEAFF. The chain is built from TRBV4-1 and TRBJ1-1; maybe TRBD1 (5 bases). This CDR3 spans 16 amino acids. CDR1 MGHRA and CDR2 YSYEKL come from the germline V gene. Trimming stripped 0 bases from V and 1 base from J, with 12 bases between.

V and J are TRBV7-2 and TRBJ1-6; tentatively, D is TRBD1 (6 bases). CDR3 length: 15 amino acids. Trimming left V 1 base short and J 9 bases short, with 13 bases between. Germline V gene data show CDR1 as SGHTA and CDR2 as FQGNSA. CDR3 bases: TGTGCCAGCAGCTTAGTATACCAGGGGTTTTCACCCCTCCACTTT. As protein: CASSLVYQGFSPLHF.

This rearrangement joins TRBV2 to TRBJ2-7, with 8 bases that match TRBD2. There are 14 residues in the CDR3. Germline values: CDR1 SNHLY, CDR2 FYNNEI. Losses at the gene ends were 6 bases for V and 7 bases for J; bases not matched to a gene: 11. CDR3 coding DNA: TGTGCCAGCAGCCCCGGGACTAGGTCGGGGGAGCAGTACTTC. As protein: CASSPGTRSGEQYF.

The chain's CDR3 is CSVGDRVPDTQYF. The CDR3, as DNA: TGCAGCGTTGGGGACAGGGTTCCAGATACGCAGTATTTT. This chain joins TRBV29-1 and TRBJ2-3; 9 bases line up with TRBD1. The V gene's germline CDR1 is SQVTM and CDR2 ANQGSEA. J lost 4 bases, V lost 4 bases, and 3 bases had no gene match. The CDR3 loop spans 13 amino acids.

The DNA of the CDR3 is TGTGCCAGCAGTTACAGGGGTAACGAGCAGTACTTC. Translated, it gives CASSYRGNEQYF. The chain joins TRBV27 to TRBJ2-7; 7 nucleotides line up with TRBD1. This CDR3 has 12 residues. V was clipped by 4 bases and J by 5 bases; unmatched bases: 2. Germline V gives CDR1 MNHEY, CDR2 SMNVEV (reference sequence).

J is TRBJ1-4 and V is TRBV10-3, with 8 bases fitting TRBD1. V lost 6 bases, J lost 7 bases, and 7 bases stayed unmatched. Germline loops: CDR1 ENHRY, CDR2 SYGVKD. The CDR3 sequence is 14 residues long. The CDR3 DNA reads TGTGCCATCAGCTCAGGGGGCGGCGGTGAAAAACTGTTTTTT. Translated, it gives CAISSGGGGEKLFF.

J is TRBJ2-6 and V is TRBV12-5; D might be TRBD1 (5 bases). The CDR3 is made up of 18 amino acids. The germline gives CDR1 LGHNT, CDR2 FRNRAP. V was cut by 1 base and J by 0 bases, with 13 bases left in between. CDR3 region: CASGLAPRVFSGANVLTF. CDR3 DNA: TGTGCTAGTGGTTTGGCTCCCAGGGTCTTCTCTGGGGCCAACGTCCTGACTTTC.

This clone was recorded a few times. The rearrangement joins TRBV7-9 to TRBJ1-2, with 7 bases aligning to TRBD1. Germline-derived CDR1 and CDR2 are SEHNR and FQNEAQ (reference sequence). This CDR3 region has 13 residues. V shed 5 bases, J shed 5 bases, and the junction held 5 bases outside the gene matches. The chain's CDR3 is CASSDTGAYGYTF. The CDR3, as DNA: TGTGCCAGCAGCGATACAGGGGCGTATGGCTACACCTTC.

This clone was recorded once. The CDR3 reads CASSEEDIVAFF. The CDR3 bases are TGTGCCAGCAGTGAAGAAGACATCGTAGCTTTCTTT. V and J are TRBV2 and TRBJ1-1; no clear D. Germline V CDR1 and CDR2: SNHLY, FYNNEI. This CDR3 has 12 residues. V was trimmed by 1 base and J by 10 bases, leaving 10 bases between them.

V and J are TRBV4-3 and TRBJ1-2; 8 bases are a match to TRBD1. Germline V CDR1 and CDR2: LGHNA, YSLEER. Trimming took 1 base from V and 0 from J; bases not matched to a gene: 16. This CDR3 has 20 residues. The CDR3 DNA follows: TGCGCCAGCAGCCAAGGACGGGGGGCGACAGGGGCCGACTCTAACTATGGCTACACCTTC. Translation: CASSQGRGATGADSNYGYTF.

The chain is built from TRBV6-4 and TRBJ2-3; 8 nucleotides match TRBD2. V lost 6 bases and J lost 2; bases outside the gene matches: 10. The germline V gene has CDR1 MRHNA and CDR2 SNTAGT. This CDR3 has 16 amino acids. As DNA, the CDR3 is TGTGCCAGCAGCGCCGGGTCTAGCGGGTCCACAGATACGCAGTATTTT. Its protein product is CASSAGSSGSTDTQYF.

The rearrangement uses TRBV28 and TRBJ2-3, with D uncertain. The V end lost 2 bases, the J end lost 6 bases, and 12 bases lay between the germline ends. This CDR3 has 14 amino acids. In germline, CDR1 is MDHEN, CDR2 SYDVKM. The CDR3: CASSLKQPADTQYF. DNA for the CDR3: TGTGCCAGCAGTTTAAAACAGCCGGCGGATACGCAGTATTTT.